The clone carrying this T cell receptor beta chain turned up a few times. Its target is unknown. The data belong to a study of PD-1 blockade in mismatch repair-deficient tumors. Study in general: All were previously treated, progressing patients with some twelve mismatch repair-deficient cancer types.

A few pembrolizumab responders had their TCRs sequenced. V lost 1 base and J 4 bases, leaving 10 bases between the germline ends. CDR1 and CDR2 from the germline V gene are SEHNR and FQNEAQ (reference sequence). The CDR3 is 14 residues long. TCRdb's copy holds only in-frame clones and misses some; the assay was immunoSEQ multiplex PCR. This table has approximately 40,000 clones, around 75% appearing once. Findings and caveats of the study: Tumor-resident clones, often undetectable pretreatment in blood, expanded then contracted after pembrolizumab.

The specimen was peripheral blood, collected 4 weeks after starting pembrolizumab. The chain links TRBV7-9 to TRBJ1-2; no clear D. The TCR originated in an adult with mismatch repair-deficient cancer. CDR3 DNA sequence: TGTGCCAGCAGCTTAGGGGGAGTCGGCTATGGCTACACCTTC. As protein: CASSLGGVGYGYTF.